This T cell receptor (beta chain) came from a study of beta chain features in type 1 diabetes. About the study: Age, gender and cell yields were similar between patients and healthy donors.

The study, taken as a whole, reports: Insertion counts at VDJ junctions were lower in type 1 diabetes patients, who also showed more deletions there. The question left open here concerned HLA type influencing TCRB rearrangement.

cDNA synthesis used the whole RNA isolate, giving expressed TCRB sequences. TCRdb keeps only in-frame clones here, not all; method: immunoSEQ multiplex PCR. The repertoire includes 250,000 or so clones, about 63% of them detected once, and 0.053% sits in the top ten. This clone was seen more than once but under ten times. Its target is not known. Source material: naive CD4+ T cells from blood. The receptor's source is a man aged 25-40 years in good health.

Written as DNA, the CDR3 is TGTGCCATCGAGAGGGAGCCGCGTCAAGAGCAGTACTTC. It codes for CAIEREPRQEQYF. The V call is TRBV10-3, the J call TRBJ2-7; weak D call: TRBD2 (5 bases). Germline values: CDR1 ENHRY, CDR2 SYGVKD. The germline V and J ends were trimmed by 8 bases and 7 bases, with 18 bases remaining between them. The CDR3 sequence is 13 residues long.